The entry below describes one T cell receptor (beta chain). TCR beta cDNA libraries had unique molecular identifiers. TCRdb fed the PCR reads into MiXCR, producing one record per CDR3 protein. The data contain around 160,000 distinct CDR3 sequences, 30% to 45% of them singletons. This record belongs to a study of post-analysis software for immune sequencing data. V gave up 7 bases and J gave up 1 base; unmatched junction bases: 4. Germline assignment: CDR1 MDHEN and CDR2 SYDVKM. CDR3 length: 15 residues. This rearrangement joins TRBV28 to TRBJ1-5; TRBD1 aligns across 10 bases. The sample here was blood, taken after autologous hematopoietic stem cell transplantation. The TCR comes from a girl aged 5 to 17 with multiple sclerosis. The CDR3 region is CASTLGQGSNQPQHF. DNA for the CDR3: TGTGCCAGCACCCTGGGACAGGGGAGCAATCAGCCCCAGCATTTT.